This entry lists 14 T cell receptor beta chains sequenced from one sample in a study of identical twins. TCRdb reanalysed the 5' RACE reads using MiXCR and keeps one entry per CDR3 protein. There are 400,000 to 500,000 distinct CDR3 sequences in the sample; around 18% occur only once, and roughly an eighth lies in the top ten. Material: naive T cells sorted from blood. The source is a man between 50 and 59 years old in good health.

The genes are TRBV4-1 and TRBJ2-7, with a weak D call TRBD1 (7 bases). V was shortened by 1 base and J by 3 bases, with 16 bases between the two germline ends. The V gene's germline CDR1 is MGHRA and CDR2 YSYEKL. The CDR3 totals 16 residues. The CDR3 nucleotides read TGCGCCAGCAGCCAAGGGGGAGGACAGGCCAACTACGAGCAGTACTTC. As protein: CASSQGGGQANYEQYF.

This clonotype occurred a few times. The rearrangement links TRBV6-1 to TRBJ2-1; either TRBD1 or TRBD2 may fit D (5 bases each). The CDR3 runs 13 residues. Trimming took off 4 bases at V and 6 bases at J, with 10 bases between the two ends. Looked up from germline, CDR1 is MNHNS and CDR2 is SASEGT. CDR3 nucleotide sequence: TGTGCCAGCAGTGTTTCAGGGAGCAATGAGCAGTTCTTC. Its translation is CASSVSGSNEQFF.

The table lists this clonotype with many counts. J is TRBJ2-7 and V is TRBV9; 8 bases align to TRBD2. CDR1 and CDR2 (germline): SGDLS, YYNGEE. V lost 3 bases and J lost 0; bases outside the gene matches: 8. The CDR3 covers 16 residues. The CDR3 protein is CASSAGLAVFSYEQYF. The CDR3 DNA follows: TGTGCCAGCAGCGCAGGACTAGCCGTGTTCTCCTACGAGCAGTACTTC.

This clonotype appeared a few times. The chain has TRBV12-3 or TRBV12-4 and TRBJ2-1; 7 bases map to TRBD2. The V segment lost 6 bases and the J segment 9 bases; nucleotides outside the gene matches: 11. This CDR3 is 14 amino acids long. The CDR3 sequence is CASSERGSLGEQFF. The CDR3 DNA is TGTGCCAGCAGCGAGCGCGGGAGTCTAGGTGAGCAGTTCTTC.

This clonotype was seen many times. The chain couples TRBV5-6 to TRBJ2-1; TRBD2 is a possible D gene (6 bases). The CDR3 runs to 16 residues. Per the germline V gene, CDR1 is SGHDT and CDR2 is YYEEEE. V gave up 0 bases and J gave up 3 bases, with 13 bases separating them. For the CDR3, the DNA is TGTGCCAGCAGCTTGGTCGGAGGGGAGGTCTACAATGAGCAGTTCTTC. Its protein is CASSLVGGEVYNEQFF.

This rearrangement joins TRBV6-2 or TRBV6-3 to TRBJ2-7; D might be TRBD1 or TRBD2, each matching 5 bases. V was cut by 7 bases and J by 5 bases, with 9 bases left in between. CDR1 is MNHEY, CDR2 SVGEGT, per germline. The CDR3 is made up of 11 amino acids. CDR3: CASKRGDEQYF. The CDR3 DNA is TGTGCCAGCAAGAGGGGAGACGAGCAGTACTTC.

DNA of the CDR3: TGTGCCACCAGCAGAGTACTCGGGGGAACTAGCGGGTCGAAGACCCAGTACTTC. Encoded protein: CATSRVLGGTSGSKTQYF. This chain joins TRBV15 and TRBJ2-5; 9 nucleotides line up with TRBD2. Germline lookup yields CDR1 LNHNV and CDR2 YYDKDF (reference sequence). There are 18 residues in the CDR3. With V trimmed by 1 base and J by 6 bases, 15 bases remained unmatched.

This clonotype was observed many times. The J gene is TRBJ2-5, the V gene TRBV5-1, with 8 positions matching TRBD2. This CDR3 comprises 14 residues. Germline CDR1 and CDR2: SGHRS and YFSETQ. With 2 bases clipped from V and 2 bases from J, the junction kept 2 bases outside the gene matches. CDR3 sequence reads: CASSFLAGQETQYF. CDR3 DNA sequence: TGCGCCAGCAGCTTCTTAGCGGGGCAAGAGACCCAGTACTTC.

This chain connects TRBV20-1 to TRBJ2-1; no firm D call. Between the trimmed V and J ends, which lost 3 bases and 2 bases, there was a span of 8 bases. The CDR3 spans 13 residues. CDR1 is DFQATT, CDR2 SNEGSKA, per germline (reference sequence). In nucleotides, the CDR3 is TGCAGTGCTAGCTCCTGGCCCTACAATGAGCAGTTCTTC. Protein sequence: CSASSWPYNEQFF.

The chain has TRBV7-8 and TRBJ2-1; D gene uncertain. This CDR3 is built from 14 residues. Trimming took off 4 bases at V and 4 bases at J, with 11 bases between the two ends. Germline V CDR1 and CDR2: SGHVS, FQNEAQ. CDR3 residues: CASSSRRQYNEQFF. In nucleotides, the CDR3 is TGTGCCAGCAGCTCGAGGCGGCAGTACAATGAGCAGTTCTTC.

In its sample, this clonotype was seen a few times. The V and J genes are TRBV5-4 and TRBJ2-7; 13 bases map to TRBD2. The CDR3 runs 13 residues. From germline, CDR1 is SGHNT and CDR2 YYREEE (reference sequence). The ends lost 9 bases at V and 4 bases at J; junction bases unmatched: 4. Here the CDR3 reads CATALAGGYEQYF. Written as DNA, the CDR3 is TGTGCCACCGCACTAGCGGGAGGGTACGAGCAGTACTTC.

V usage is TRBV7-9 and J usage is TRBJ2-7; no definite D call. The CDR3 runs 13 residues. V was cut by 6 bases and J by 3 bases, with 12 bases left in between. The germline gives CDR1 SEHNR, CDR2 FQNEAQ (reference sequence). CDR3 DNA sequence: TGTGCCAGCAGTCACCTGACTGGCTACGAGCAGTACTTC. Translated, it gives CASSHLTGYEQYF.

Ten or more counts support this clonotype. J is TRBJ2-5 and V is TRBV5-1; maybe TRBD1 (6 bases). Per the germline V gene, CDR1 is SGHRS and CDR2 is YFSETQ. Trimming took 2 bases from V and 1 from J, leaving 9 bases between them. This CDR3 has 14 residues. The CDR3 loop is CASSFAGVQETQYF. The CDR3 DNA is TGCGCCAGCAGCTTTGCAGGGGTCCAAGAGACCCAGTACTTC.

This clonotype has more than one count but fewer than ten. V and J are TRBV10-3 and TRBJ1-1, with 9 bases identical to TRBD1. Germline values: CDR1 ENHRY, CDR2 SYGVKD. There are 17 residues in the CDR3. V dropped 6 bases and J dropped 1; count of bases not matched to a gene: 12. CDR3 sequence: CAIRRPGTGLKNTEAFF. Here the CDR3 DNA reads TGTGCCATCAGGAGACCCGGGACAGGGCTAAAGAACACTGAAGCTTTCTTT.